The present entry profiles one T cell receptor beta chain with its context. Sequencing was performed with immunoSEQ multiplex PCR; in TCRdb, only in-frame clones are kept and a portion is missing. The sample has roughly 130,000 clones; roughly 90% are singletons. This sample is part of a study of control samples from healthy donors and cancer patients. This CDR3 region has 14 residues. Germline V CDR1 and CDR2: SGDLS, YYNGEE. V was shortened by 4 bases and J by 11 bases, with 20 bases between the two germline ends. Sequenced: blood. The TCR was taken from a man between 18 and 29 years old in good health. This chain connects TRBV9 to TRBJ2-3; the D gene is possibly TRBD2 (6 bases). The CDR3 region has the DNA TGTGCCAGCAGCCACCGGGACCCCCAGGGAGGGCAGTATTTT. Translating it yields CASSHRDPQGGQYF. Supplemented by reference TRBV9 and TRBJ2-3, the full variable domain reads DSGVTQTPKHLITATGQRVTLRCSPRSGDLSVYWYQQSLDQGLQFLIQYYNGEERAKGNILERFSAQQFPDLHSELNLSSLELGDSALYFCASSHRDPQGGQYFGPGTRLTVL.